What follows describes a single T cell receptor (beta chain). The antigen remains undetermined. The record originates from a study of long-term antiretroviral therapy in people with HIV. Overall study results and limits: Every time point showed a repertoire led by clones expanded before ART.

With survey level as its setting, the immunoSEQ assay was v3.0. The study targeted roughly 35,000-55,000 T-cell genomes per sample in sequencing. Produced via immunoSEQ multiplex PCR; TCRdb's table is partial and in-frame only. The sample has fewer than 30,000 clones, 88% seen once; the top ten hold about 5%. The receptor's source is a man younger than 45 with HIV. The starting material was unsorted PBMCs, obtained less than 4.7 years after starting antiretroviral therapy.

This CDR3 reads CASSKGHFNEKLFF. As DNA, the CDR3 is TGCGCCAGCAGCAAGGGACATTTTAATGAAAAACTGTTTTTT. V and J are TRBV5-1 and TRBJ1-4, with D perhaps matching TRBD1 (6 bases). Germline assignment: CDR1 SGHRS and CDR2 YFSETQ. The CDR3 has 14 residues. Trimming pared 4 bases from V and 4 bases from J, leaving 11 bases between.